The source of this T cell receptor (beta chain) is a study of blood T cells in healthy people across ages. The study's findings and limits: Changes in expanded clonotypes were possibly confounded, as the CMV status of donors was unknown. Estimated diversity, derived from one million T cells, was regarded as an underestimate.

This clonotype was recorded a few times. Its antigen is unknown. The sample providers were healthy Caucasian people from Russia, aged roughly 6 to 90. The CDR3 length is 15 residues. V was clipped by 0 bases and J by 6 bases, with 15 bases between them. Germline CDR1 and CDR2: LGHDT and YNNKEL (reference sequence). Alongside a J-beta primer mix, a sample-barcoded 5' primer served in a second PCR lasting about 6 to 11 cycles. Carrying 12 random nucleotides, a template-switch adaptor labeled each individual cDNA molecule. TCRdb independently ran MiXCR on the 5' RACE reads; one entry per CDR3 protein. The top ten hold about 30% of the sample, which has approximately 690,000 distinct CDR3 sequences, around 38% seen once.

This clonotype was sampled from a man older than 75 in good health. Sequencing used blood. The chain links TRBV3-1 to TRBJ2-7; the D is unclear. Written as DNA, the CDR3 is TGTGCCAGCAGCCAAGAGAGCTTCAGTATACGCGAGCAGTACTTC. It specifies CASSQESFSIREQYF.